This T cell receptor (beta chain) was profiled in a study of blood T cell repertoires in COVID-19. Study in general: PBMCs, B-cell-depleted T cells, or T cells provided the cDNA or gDNA that made up the material.

CDR1 is SGDLS and CDR2 is YYNGEE in the germline V gene. Trimming shortened V by 0 bases and J by 0 bases, and 7 bases separated the two germline ends. The CDR3 runs 15 residues. Only in-frame clones appear in the TCRdb table, and some are missing; sequencing was by immunoSEQ multiplex PCR. This table has around 93,000 clones, roughly 91% appearing once. One Seattle source followed patients from active infection through their disease course. The sequenced sample consisted of peripheral blood. The chain couples TRBV9 to TRBJ2-4; tentative D call: TRBD2 (6 bases). This sequence was found in a man younger than 30 with COVID-19, enrolled during active disease. The DNA for the CDR3 is TGTGCCAGCAGCGTAGCGGGAGCAGCCAAAAACATTCAGTACTTC. This sequence encodes CASSVAGAAKNIQYF.